This T cell receptor (beta chain) was captured by sequencing in a study of beta chain features in type 1 diabetes. Study-level results: Overrepresentation of cells with high TCR expression could result from cDNA sequencing. Diminished insertions and augmented deletions at VDJ junctions characterized type 1 diabetes patients. In patients and controls equally, PCR might favor templates that are shorter.

Details on this clone: Its antigen remains unidentified.

Every bit of the isolated RNA underwent reverse transcription, so sequencing read expressed TCRB transcripts. TCRdb's copy holds only in-frame clones and misses some; the assay was immunoSEQ multiplex PCR. This table holds about 220,000 clones, 9.5% to 13% found once. Cells sorted by CD45RO/CCR7/CD25/CD127/CD95/CD27 comprised CD4+ naive, central memory, regulatory and stem cell-like memory cells. This CDR3 has 16 residues. The V gene end was trimmed by 0 bases and the J gene end by 6 bases; junction bases not matched to a gene: 12. The germline V gene has CDR1 GTSNPN and CDR2 SVGIG (reference sequence).

The chain has TRBV30 and TRBJ2-7; 9 bases match TRBD2. The source of this sequence is a man between 18 and 35 years old in good health. Sequenced sample: central memory CD4+ T cells from blood. CDR3 coding DNA: TGTGCCTGGAGTGTCGCTCGGGGTAGCGGGAGAGCCGAGCAGTACTTC. It translates to CAWSVARGSGRAEQYF.